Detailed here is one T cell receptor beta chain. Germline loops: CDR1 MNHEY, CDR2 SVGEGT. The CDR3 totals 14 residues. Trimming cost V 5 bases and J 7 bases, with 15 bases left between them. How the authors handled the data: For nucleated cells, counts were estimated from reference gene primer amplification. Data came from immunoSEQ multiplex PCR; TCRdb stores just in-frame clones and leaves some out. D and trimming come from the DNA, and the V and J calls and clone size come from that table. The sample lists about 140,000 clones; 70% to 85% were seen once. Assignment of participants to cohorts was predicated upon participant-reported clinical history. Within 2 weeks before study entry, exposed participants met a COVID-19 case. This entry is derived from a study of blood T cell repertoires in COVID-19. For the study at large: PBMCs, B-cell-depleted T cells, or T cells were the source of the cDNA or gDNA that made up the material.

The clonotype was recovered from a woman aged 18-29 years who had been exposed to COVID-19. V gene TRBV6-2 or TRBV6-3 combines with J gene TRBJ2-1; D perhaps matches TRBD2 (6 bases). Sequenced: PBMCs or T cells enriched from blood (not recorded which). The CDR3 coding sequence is TGTGCCAGCAGTATGGGACTCCGGAAGAATGAGCAGTTCTTC. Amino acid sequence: CASSMGLRKNEQFF.